These 24 T cell receptor beta chains originate from one sample sequenced in a study of T cell repertoires in cytomegalovirus infection. TCRdb reanalysed the reads using MiXCR and keeps one entry per CDR3 protein. The table has nearly 550,000 distinct CDR3 sequences, 16% seen once. Sequencing used CD8+ T cells from PBMCs. Receptors were obtained from a human donor in good health (CMV status not recorded). Some clones in this sample may be carry-over from other donors' samples.

This clonotype was found a few times. This chain connects TRBV15 to TRBJ1-1; no firm D call. The CDR3 is 15 residues long. Looked up from germline, CDR1 is LNHNV and CDR2 is YYDKDF (reference sequence). V gave up 3 bases and J gave up 0 bases, with 11 bases separating them. The CDR3 loop reads CATSSPTGMNTEAFF. As DNA, the CDR3 is TGTGCCACCAGCAGTCCCACTGGCATGAACACTGAAGCTTTCTTT.

As to this clonotype: It may be a read error: a sequence one base away is much more abundant. The chain recombines TRBV7-3 with TRBJ2-2; TRBD2 matches at 10 bases. This CDR3 contains 20 residues. Germline V gene lookup returns CDR1 SGHTA and CDR2 FQGTGA. CDR3 nucleotides: TGTGCCAGCAGCTTATTCCCCCCCGGCCTAGCGGGAGAGGGCACCGGGGAGCTGGTTTTT. This gives the protein CASSLFPPGLAGEGTGELVF.

This clonotype was detected ten times or more. V and J are TRBV4-1 and TRBJ1-1, with 8 nucleotides matching TRBD1. This CDR3 has 18 residues. Per the germline V gene, CDR1 is MGHRA and CDR2 is YSYEKL. Losses at the gene ends were 3 bases for V and 4 bases for J; bases not matched to a gene: 16. As DNA, the CDR3 is TGCGCCAGCAGCCAGGTCGACAGGGGAATAGGGGGTGTCACTGAAGCTTTCTTT. This sequence encodes CASSQVDRGIGGVTEAFF.

This clonotype was detected many times. V usage is TRBV7-9 and J usage is TRBJ1-5; maybe TRBD1 (5 bases). This CDR3 has 14 residues. Germline CDR1 SEHNR, CDR2 FQNEAQ (reference sequence). V lost 7 bases and J lost 7, with 17 bases in between. CDR3 in DNA: TGTGCCAGCACCCCGGGGGGGGACGGACAGCCCCAGCATTTT. It yields the protein CASTPGGDGQPQHF.

V usage is TRBV29-1 and J usage is TRBJ1-3; D perhaps matches TRBD1 (5 bases). Germline CDR1 reads SQVTM; CDR2 reads ANQGSEA. Between the trimmed V and J ends, which lost 4 bases and 0 bases, there was a span of 10 bases. The CDR3 contains 14 residues. CDR3 amino acids: CSVGGTASGNTIYF. CDR3 bases: TGCAGCGTTGGGGGGACGGCCTCTGGAAACACCATATATTTT.

In its sample, this clonotype was seen many times. The chain recombines TRBV7-9 with TRBJ2-1, with 11 bases matching TRBD1. Per the germline V gene, CDR1 is SEHNR and CDR2 is FQNEAQ (reference sequence). The V and J ends lost 5 bases and 8 bases, in that order; junction bases with no gene match: 11. The CDR3 runs 16 residues. CDR3 bases: TGTGCCAGCAGCCCTAGGGGGGACAGGGGGTGGGATGAGCAGTTCTTC. Translation: CASSPRGDRGWDEQFF.

This clonotype turned up a few times. The chain recombines TRBV12-3 or TRBV12-4 with TRBJ1-4; D uncertain. V gave up 5 bases and J gave up 8 bases, with 6 bases separating them. This CDR3 comprises 11 residues. As DNA, the CDR3 is TGTGCCAGCAGTCTAGAAGAAAAACTGTTTTTT. Its protein is CASSLEEKLFF.

There are many counts of this clonotype. This chain joins TRBV2 and TRBJ2-7; no firm D call. Germline values: CDR1 SNHLY, CDR2 FYNNEI. The CDR3 has 14 residues. V lost 3 bases, J lost 3 bases, and 12 bases lay in between. The CDR3: CASSDLQVGYEQYF. The CDR3 bases are TGTGCCAGCAGTGACTTGCAGGTTGGCTACGAGCAGTACTTC.

This clonotype was counted between two and nine times. The CDR3 DNA reads as TGTGCCAGCATCTCCACAACCGGCTACACCTTC. Encoded protein: CASISTTGYTF. J is TRBJ1-2 and V is TRBV7-6, with D unclear. Between the trimmed V and J ends, which lost 7 bases and 8 bases, there was a span of 11 bases. CDR1 and CDR2 from the germline V gene are SGHVS and FNYEAQ. The CDR3 consists of 11 residues.

This clonotype showed up many times. The CDR3 DNA is TGTGCCAGCAGTTGGGCAGGAGAAAACTATGGCTACACCTTC. Protein product: CASSWAGENYGYTF. The chain has TRBV6-1 and TRBJ1-2; D unclear. Germline loops: CDR1 MNHNS, CDR2 SASEGT. The CDR3 covers 14 residues. V gave up 5 bases and J gave up 2 bases, with 12 bases separating them.

This clonotype has a count of ten or more. The V call is TRBV29-1, the J call TRBJ2-1; 8 nucleotides agree with TRBD2. Trimming cost V 7 bases and J 3 bases; bases outside gene matches: 8. CDR1 SQVTM and CDR2 ANQGSEA come from the germline V gene. The CDR3 has 14 amino acids. As DNA, the CDR3 is TGCAGCGCCGAGGGGCTAGCGGGCTACAATGAGCAGTTCTTC. It is translated as CSAEGLAGYNEQFF.

A few counts support this clonotype. One end of the junction fails to match germline, which may point to a read error. The rearrangement links TRBV24-1 to TRBJ2-1; 11 bases align to TRBD2. This CDR3 region has 16 residues. CDR1 is KGHDR, CDR2 SFDVKD, per germline. As DNA, the CDR3 is TGTGCCACCAGTGATCATAGCGGGAGGGCCTACGATGAGCAGTTCTTC. Protein: CATSDHSGRAYDEQFF.

This clonotype has ten or more counts. The chain carries TRBV7-9 and TRBJ2-1; 9 nucleotides align to TRBD2. This CDR3 comprises 17 residues. Trimming removed 0 bases from V and 6 bases from J; junction bases left unmatched: 9. The germline CDR1 and CDR2 sequences are SEHNR and FQNEAQ (reference sequence). CDR3 residues: CASSLAAGGPKINEQFF. Here the CDR3 DNA reads TGTGCCAGCAGCTTAGCGGCGGGAGGGCCGAAGATCAATGAGCAGTTCTTC.

V is TRBV18 and J is TRBJ2-2; D is uncertain. Trimming shortened V by 6 bases and J by 5 bases, and 10 bases separated the two germline ends. From germline, CDR1 is KGHSH and CDR2 LQKENI. This CDR3 has 13 amino acids. CDR3 amino acids: CASSPTSTGELFF. CDR3 sequence (DNA): TGTGCCAGCTCTCCGACCTCTACCGGGGAGCTGTTTTTT.

This clonotype was counted many times. V is TRBV7-9 and J is TRBJ2-7; 7 bases fit TRBD2. Germline V gene data show CDR1 as SEHNR and CDR2 as FQNEAQ (reference sequence). Losses at the gene ends were 3 bases for V and 0 bases for J; bases not matched to a gene: 5. The CDR3 has 15 amino acids. DNA for the CDR3: TGTGCCAGCAGCTTCCCCAGCGGGAACTCCTACGAGCAGTACTTC. Its protein product is CASSFPSGNSYEQYF.

V usage is TRBV3-1 and J usage is TRBJ2-5; 11 bases are shared with TRBD2. The CDR3 runs 16 residues. J gave up 4 bases and V 0 bases, and 4 bases lay outside the gene matches. Germline loops: CDR1 LGHDT, CDR2 YNNKEL (reference sequence). CDR3 region: CASSQDWLAGGETQYF. The CDR3 DNA sequence: TGTGCCAGCAGCCAAGATTGGCTAGCGGGAGGAGAGACCCAGTACTTC.

Notes on this clonotype: A much larger clonotype is one base distant, so this may be a read error. This chain joins TRBV2 and TRBJ2-7; TRBD1 might be the D (5 bases). Germline V gene data show CDR1 as SNHLY and CDR2 as FYNNEI. The CDR3 is 15 residues long. The CDR3 here is CGSSEGAGSSYEQYF. The CDR3 DNA follows: TGTGGCAGCAGTGAAGGGGCAGGTAGCTCCTACGAGCAGTACTTC.

In its sample, this clonotype was seen many times. The CDR3, as DNA: TGTGCCAGCAGTCCATGGGGGACAGGGGTCGGTAATTCACCCCTCCACTTT. As protein: CASSPWGTGVGNSPLHF. The chain is built from TRBV27 and TRBJ1-6, with 10 bases aligning to TRBD1. This CDR3 has 17 amino acids. The V gene's germline CDR1 is MNHEY and CDR2 SMNVEV (reference sequence). V dropped 5 bases and J dropped 6; count of bases not matched to a gene: 10.

This chain links TRBV19 with TRBJ2-7; 9 bases match TRBD1. The CDR3 has 15 residues. Unmatched junction bases numbered 8, after V lost 6 bases and J lost 2 bases. CDR1 and CDR2 from the germline V gene are LNHDA and SQIVND (reference sequence). CDR3 sequence: CASRMRDRVAYEQYF. In DNA form, the CDR3 reads TGTGCCAGTAGAATGAGGGACAGGGTCGCCTACGAGCAGTACTTC.

CDR3 in DNA: TGTGCCAGCAGCTCTGGGCAGCTACCCTACGAGCAGTACTTC. Residues: CASSSGQLPYEQYF. The V and J genes are TRBV9 and TRBJ2-7; D gene unclear. This CDR3 has 14 amino acids. V shed 4 bases and J shed 2 bases, with 13 bases lying between them. The V gene's germline CDR1 is SGDLS and CDR2 YYNGEE. The complete variable domain, with remaining parts taken from reference TRBV9 and TRBJ2-7, reads DSGVTQTPKHLITATGQRVTLRCSPRSGDLSVYWYQQSLDQGLQFLIQYYNGEERAKGNILERFSAQQFPDLHSELNLSSLELGDSALYFCASSSGQLPYEQYFGPGTRLTVT.

Many counts were recorded for this clonotype. The chain combines TRBV6-5 with TRBJ2-1; D gene ambiguous. Deletions cut 0 bases from V and 8 bases from J, with 14 bases between. This CDR3 comprises 15 residues. In germline, CDR1 is MNHEY, CDR2 SVGAGI. The CDR3 sequence is CASSYSISGNDEQFF. DNA of the CDR3: TGTGCCAGCAGTTACTCGATATCTGGGAACGATGAGCAGTTCTTC.

This clonotype showed up many times. J is TRBJ2-7 and V is TRBV5-5, with TRBD1 identical over 8 bases. CDR1 SGHKS and CDR2 YYEKEE come from the germline V gene (reference sequence). With 3 bases clipped from V and 0 bases from J, the junction kept 2 bases outside the gene matches. The length of the CDR3 is 14 residues. In DNA form, the CDR3 reads TGTGCCAGCAGCTCGGACAGGGCCTCCTACGAGCAGTACTTC. Translating gives CASSSDRASYEQYF.

This chain uses TRBV12-5 with TRBJ2-1; 7 bases are a match to TRBD1. The germline V gene encodes CDR1 LGHNT and CDR2 FRNRAP. Trimming at V came to 6 bases and at J to 7 bases, leaving 3 bases not matched to a gene. CDR3 length: 12 amino acids. The DNA for the CDR3 is TGTGCTAGTGGCCCAGGGGGTAATGAGCAGTTCTTC. Encoded protein: CASGPGGNEQFF.

This clonotype was counted a single time. The chain recombines TRBV20-1 with TRBJ2-5; D is undetermined. Between the trimmed V and J ends, which lost 0 bases and 2 bases, there was a span of 10 bases. In germline, CDR1 is DFQATT, CDR2 SNEGSKA (reference sequence). The CDR3 runs to 14 residues. In DNA, the CDR3 is TGCAGTGCTAGAGATCGGACCCAGCAAGAGACCCAGTACTTC. Amino acids: CSARDRTQQETQYF.